Shown below are 19 T cell receptor beta chains from a single sample sequenced in a study of blood T cell repertoires in COVID-19. Profiled with immunoSEQ multiplex PCR; TCRdb holds only in-frame clones, not every one. Found here are under 250,000 clones, roughly 86% of them singletons; the top ten hold about 8%. Sequencing used peripheral blood. All receptors derive from a woman aged 50 to 65 with active or convalescent COVID-19.

The chain combines TRBV6-1 with TRBJ1-2; D remains unclear. Trimming took 0 bases from V and 8 from J, leaving 16 bases between them. This CDR3 spans 15 amino acids. CDR1 is MNHNS, CDR2 SASEGT, per germline. In DNA form, the CDR3 reads TGTGCCAGCAGTGAAGCAAACATCATCCCGCAGGGCTACACCTTC. Protein sequence: CASSEANIIPQGYTF.

The genes are TRBV6-6 and TRBJ2-4, with 11 nucleotides matching TRBD2. The CDR3 spans 19 residues. Losses at the gene ends were 5 bases for V and 0 bases for J; bases not matched to a gene: 12. Germline CDR1 MNHNY, CDR2 SVGAGI (reference sequence). CDR3 residues: CASSPNPTSGTLAKNIQYF. Written as DNA, the CDR3 is TGTGCCAGCAGTCCCAATCCGACTAGCGGGACTCTAGCCAAAAACATTCAGTACTTC.

The CDR3 here is CASSLATTGYNEQFF. CDR3 in DNA: TGTGCCAGCAGCTTGGCGACGACTGGCTACAATGAGCAGTTCTTC. The rearrangement uses TRBV5-4 and TRBJ2-1; no clear D gene. CDR3 size: 15 residues. The germline gives CDR1 SGHNT, CDR2 YYREEE (reference sequence). Trimming took 0 bases from V and 3 from J, leaving 10 bases between them.

CDR3 DNA sequence: TGCGCCAGCAGCCAGGGGACAGGGGGCACCTACGAGCAGTACGTC. It codes for CASSQGTGGTYEQYV. The chain uses TRBV4-1 and TRBJ2-7, with 12 nucleotides matching TRBD1. Germline CDR1 and CDR2: MGHRA and YSYEKL. The length of the CDR3 is 15 residues. Trimming at V came to 3 bases and at J to 2 bases, leaving 2 bases not matched to a gene.

The CDR3 loop is CASSIWGLGQPQHF. The DNA for the CDR3 is TGTGCCAGTAGTATATGGGGACTAGGGCAGCCCCAGCATTTT. This rearrangement joins TRBV19 to TRBJ1-5; TRBD1 is a possible D gene (5 bases). CDR3 size: 14 residues. The V end lost 2 bases, the J end lost 7 bases, and 12 bases lay between the germline ends. Germline lookup yields CDR1 LNHDA and CDR2 SQIVND (reference sequence).

The rearrangement joins TRBV11-2 to TRBJ2-1; D is undetermined. CDR3 length: 14 amino acids. Germline loops: CDR1 SGHAT, CDR2 FQNNGV. The V end was cut by 8 bases, the J end by 4 bases, with 15 bases between. The CDR3 coding sequence is TGTGCCAGCCTCCTAAGACACCCTTACAATGAGCAGTTCTTC. Translating it yields CASLLRHPYNEQFF.

This chain links TRBV2 with TRBJ2-2; 8 bases agree with TRBD2. V lost 0 bases to trimming and J lost 5 bases; unmatched junction nucleotides: 5. CDR1 SNHLY and CDR2 FYNNEI come from the germline V gene. This CDR3 is built from 16 residues. CDR3 DNA: TGTGCCAGCAGTGAAGCGCGGGCTAGCGGGACCGGGGAGCTGTTTTTT. As protein: CASSEARASGTGELFF.

The J gene is TRBJ2-1, the V gene TRBV15; D possibly corresponds to TRBD2 (5 bases). Per the germline V gene, CDR1 is LNHNV and CDR2 is YYDKDF (reference sequence). The ends were cut back, 0 bases at V and 13 bases at J, with 19 bases in the middle. CDR3 size: 15 residues. The CDR3 loop is CATSRDLSRASNQFF. The CDR3 nucleotides read TGTGCCACCAGCAGAGATCTGTCGAGGGCTTCTAATCAGTTCTTC.

This clone was detected once. The CDR3 DNA reads TGTGCCAGTAGGCCGGACAGACGAACTAACTATGGCTACACCTTC. Its translation: CASRPDRRTNYGYTF. The chain carries TRBV19 and TRBJ1-2, with a tentative D call TRBD1 (6 bases). The germline gives CDR1 LNHDA, CDR2 SQIVND (reference sequence). The CDR3 runs to 15 residues. The V end was cut by 6 bases, the J end by 0 bases, with 14 bases between.

The chain uses TRBV5-1 and TRBJ1-5, with 7 bases that match TRBD1. CDR3 length: 15 amino acids. After removal of 8 bases from V and 0 bases from J, the junction contained 8 bases not matched to a gene. CDR1 SGHRS and CDR2 YFSETQ come from the germline V gene. The CDR3 protein is CARPYRGNSNQPQHF. The DNA for the CDR3 is TGCGCCAGGCCGTACAGGGGAAATAGCAATCAGCCCCAGCATTTT.

The V and J genes are TRBV29-1 and TRBJ2-1; the match to TRBD1 covers 7 bases. The germline gives CDR1 SQVTM, CDR2 ANQGSEA. The CDR3 runs 11 residues. J was trimmed by 8 bases and V by 3 bases; bases with no gene match: 1. CDR3 region: CSVEGTDEQFF. The CDR3 DNA reads as TGCAGCGTTGAGGGGACAGATGAGCAGTTCTTC.

The CDR3 reads CASSSGLAATGELFF. The CDR3 DNA reads TGCGCCAGCAGCTCGGGACTAGCGGCCACCGGGGAGCTGTTTTTT. The chain recombines TRBV5-1 with TRBJ2-2; 11 bases are a match to TRBD2. V gave up 3 bases and J gave up 4 bases; unmatched junction bases: 2. The CDR3 length is 15 residues. Germline V gene data show CDR1 as SGHRS and CDR2 as YFSETQ. The whole variable domain, filled in from reference TRBV5-1 and TRBJ2-2, reads KAGVTQTPRYLIKTRGQQVTLSCSPISGHRSVSWYQQTPGQGLQFLFEYFSETQRNKGNFPGRFSGRQFSNSRSEMNVSTLELGDSALYLCASSSGLAATGELFFGEGSRLTVL.

V is TRBV10-2 and J is TRBJ1-1; TRBD1 might be the D (6 bases). The CDR3 consists of 13 residues. CDR1 and CDR2 from the germline V gene are WSHSY and SAAADI. V was pared by 6 bases and J by 2 bases, with 10 bases between. The CDR3 loop is CASSPQGNTEAFF. As DNA, the CDR3 is TGCGCCAGCAGCCCACAGGGAAACACTGAAGCTTTCTTT.

The CDR3 coding sequence is TGTGCCAGCAAGGCTAGCGGGCCTAACAATGAGCAGTTCTTC. Its translation is CASKASGPNNEQFF. The V call is TRBV7-6, the J call TRBJ2-1, with 8 bases fitting TRBD2. Germline CDR1 is SGHVS and CDR2 is FNYEAQ. Trimming removed 7 bases from V and 5 bases from J; junction bases left unmatched: 7. The CDR3 covers 14 residues.

The rearrangement joins TRBV27 to TRBJ2-7; TRBD2 aligns across 13 bases. This CDR3 has 16 residues. Germline trimming cut 5 bases from V and 0 bases from J; bases unmatched to any gene: 4. Germline V gene lookup returns CDR1 MNHEY and CDR2 SMNVEV (reference sequence). As DNA, the CDR3 is TGTGCCAGCAGTCCGGGGACTAGCGGGGCCTCCTACGAGCAGTACTTC. It codes for CASSPGTSGASYEQYF.

The rearrangement joins TRBV19 to TRBJ1-1, with D unresolved. Trimming cost V 7 bases and J 2 bases, with 14 bases left between them. The CDR3 extends over 14 amino acids. The germline V gene has CDR1 LNHDA and CDR2 SQIVND (reference sequence). DNA of the CDR3: TGTGCCAGTACCCCCGGCGGGTTCAACACTGAAGCTTTCTTT. This translates into CASTPGGFNTEAFF.

This chain joins TRBV6-5 and TRBJ2-5; D unresolved. V lost 6 bases, J lost 6 bases, and 11 bases lay in between. CDR3 size: 12 residues. CDR1 and CDR2 (germline): MNHEY, SVGAGI. In DNA form, the CDR3 reads TGTGCCAGCAGGAGCGATTCGAAGACCCAGTACTTC. Protein: CASRSDSKTQYF.

The chain recombines TRBV9 with TRBJ2-3; D not certain. CDR3 length: 15 residues. Per germline, CDR1 SGDLS and CDR2 YYNGEE. V was pared by 0 bases and J by 0 bases, with 8 bases between. The CDR3 coding sequence is TGTGCCAGCAGCGTAGTTGAGCGTAGCACAGATACGCAGTATTTT. Protein: CASSVVERSTDTQYF.

The CDR3 sequence: CAISERGWNYGYTF. In nucleotides, the CDR3 is TGTGCCATCAGTGAGAGGGGGTGGAACTATGGCTACACCTTC. This rearrangement joins TRBV10-3 to TRBJ1-2, with D maybe TRBD1 (6 bases). Germline CDR1 and CDR2: ENHRY and SYGVKD. Trimming took off 2 bases at V and 2 bases at J, with 9 bases between the two ends. This CDR3 spans 14 amino acids.